This T cell receptor beta chain was found in a study of response to subunit inactivated influenza vaccine. This clonotype was seen a few times. Its antigen is undetermined. General study results and limits: Seasonal influenza vaccination, on each occasion, was suggested by the authors to recruit few new T cells.

TCRdb redid the calling of the RT-PCR reads with MiXCR, one entry per CDR3 protein. The table lists hundreds of thousands of distinct CDR3 sequences, less than 20% of them singletons. The V and J ends lost 6 bases and 1 base respectively, with 19 bases between them. Germline values: CDR1 MNHEY, CDR2 SVGEGT. This CDR3 contains 17 residues. The material sequenced was PBMCs from blood, taken roughly 5 days after vaccination. The V gene is TRBV6-2 or TRBV6-3, the J gene TRBJ2-4; D gene uncertain. The TCR originated in a man between 50 and 59 years old who received an inactivated influenza vaccine. The DNA of the CDR3 is TGTGCCAGCAGACCCAGATCCGGCGTCAGGGCCAAAAACATTCAGTACTTC. Translated, it gives CASRPRSGVRAKNIQYF.